One T cell receptor beta chain is described in this entry. The table lists this clonotype with a few counts. Its recognized antigen is unknown. Base qualities are missing; no much larger clone stands one base away. The CDR3 numbers 15 residues from cysteine through phenylalanine. The entry retains the CDR3 DNA only, 45 bases that are in frame from base 1. Cut back by 9 bases and 4 bases, the V and J ends lie 18 bases apart. From a lookup of the germline V gene, CDR1 and CDR2 are KGHDR and SFDVKD. These data come from a study of CD8 T cells in ankylosing spondylitis (dated by TCRdb to 2015 to 2018). For the wider study: The study profiled T cell receptor beta repertoires in healthy donors and ankylosing spondylitis patients to find disease-linked TCR variants. The full study cohort was made up of about two dozen ankylosing spondylitis patients and about a hundred healthy donors. Peripheral blood was sampled, and synovial fluid was also collected from ankylosing spondylitis patients. Study-wide findings and limitations: Some of the motif variants had been reported before in the synovial fluid and blood of reactive arthritis patients, a finding that suggests common disease-initiation mechanisms. The disease-linked clones were reported to be significantly enriched in matched synovial fluid samples from ankylosing spondylitis patients. A TCR beta motif made up of several highly homologous amino acid variants appeared to be characteristic of blood from ankylosing spondylitis patients. A CD8+ phenotype was shown by the disease-linked clones, which were found at relatively low frequencies in peripheral blood.

The sequencer listed for this sample is Illumina HiSeq 2500. Quantitative 5'-RACE with molecular barcodes was the method used to prepare the TCR beta libraries. Turning to the authors' computational methods: A new computational method based on a probabilistic model of VDJ rearrangement was used to identify disease-linked TCR variants. TCRdb trimmed the raw reads at Q25, called clones with MiXCR and kept productive beta chains. Each entry merges the rows of one CDR3 protein and shows their most common DNA and genes. The V and J calls come from TCRdb's annotation, not from the publication. This sample comprises hundreds of thousands of distinct CDR3 sequences, roughly a quarter of them detected only once. The ten biggest clones cover 0.85% to 1% of the sample.

The chain is made from TRBV24-1 and TRBJ1-5, and TRBD1 may be the D gene, going by 5 matching bases. This TCR derives from a male donor with ankylosing spondylitis. Sequencing was carried out using blood, either unsorted or a sorted T cell fraction (not recorded which). The CDR3 protein is CATARSGTDNQPQHF. The DNA sequence reads TGTGCCACCGCGCGATCCGGGACGGATAATCAGCCCCAGCATTTT.